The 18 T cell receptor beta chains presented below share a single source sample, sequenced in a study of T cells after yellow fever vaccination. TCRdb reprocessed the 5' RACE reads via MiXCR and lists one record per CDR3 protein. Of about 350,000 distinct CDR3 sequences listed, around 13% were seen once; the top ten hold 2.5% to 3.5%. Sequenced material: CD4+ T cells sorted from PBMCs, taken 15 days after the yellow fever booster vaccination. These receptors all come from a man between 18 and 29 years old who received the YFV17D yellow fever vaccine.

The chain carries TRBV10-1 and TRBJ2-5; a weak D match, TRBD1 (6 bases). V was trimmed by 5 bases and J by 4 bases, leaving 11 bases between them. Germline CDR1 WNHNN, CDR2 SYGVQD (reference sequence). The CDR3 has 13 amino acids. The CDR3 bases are TGCGCCAGCAGTCCATCCAGGGGAGAGACCCAGTACTTC. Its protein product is CASSPSRGETQYF.

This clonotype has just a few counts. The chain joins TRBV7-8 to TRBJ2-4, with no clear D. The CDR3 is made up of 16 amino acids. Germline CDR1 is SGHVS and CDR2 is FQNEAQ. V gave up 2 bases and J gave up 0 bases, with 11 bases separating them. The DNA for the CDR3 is TGTGCCAGCAGCTTATCGGGCCTCCGAGCCAAAAACATTCAGTACTTC. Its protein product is CASSLSGLRAKNIQYF.

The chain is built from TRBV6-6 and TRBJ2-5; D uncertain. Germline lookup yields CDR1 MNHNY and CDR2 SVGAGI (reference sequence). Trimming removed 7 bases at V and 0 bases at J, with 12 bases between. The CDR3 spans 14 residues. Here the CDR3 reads CASIGRVYQETQYF. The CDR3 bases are TGTGCCAGCATAGGAAGGGTCTACCAAGAGACCCAGTACTTC.

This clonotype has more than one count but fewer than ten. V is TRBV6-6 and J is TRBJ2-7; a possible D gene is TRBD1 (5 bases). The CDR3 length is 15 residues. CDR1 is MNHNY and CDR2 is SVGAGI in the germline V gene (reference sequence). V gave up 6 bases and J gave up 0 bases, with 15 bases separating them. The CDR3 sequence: CASRNSGYYSYEQYV. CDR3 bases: TGTGCCAGCAGAAACTCAGGGTATTACTCCTACGAGCAGTACGTC.

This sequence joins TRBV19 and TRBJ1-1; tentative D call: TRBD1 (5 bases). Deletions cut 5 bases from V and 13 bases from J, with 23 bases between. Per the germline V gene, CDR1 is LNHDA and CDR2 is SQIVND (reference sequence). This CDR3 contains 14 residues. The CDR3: CASSSDSRFSFGFF. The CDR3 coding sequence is TGTGCCAGTAGTTCCGACAGTAGATTCTCTTTCGGTTTCTTT.

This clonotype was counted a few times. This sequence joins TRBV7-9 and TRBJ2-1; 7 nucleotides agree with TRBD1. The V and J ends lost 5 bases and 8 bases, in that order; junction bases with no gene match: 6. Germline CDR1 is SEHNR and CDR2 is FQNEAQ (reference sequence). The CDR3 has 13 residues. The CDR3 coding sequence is TGTGCCAGCAGCCCTACAGGGGTTTATGAGCAGTTCTTC. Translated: CASSPTGVYEQFF.

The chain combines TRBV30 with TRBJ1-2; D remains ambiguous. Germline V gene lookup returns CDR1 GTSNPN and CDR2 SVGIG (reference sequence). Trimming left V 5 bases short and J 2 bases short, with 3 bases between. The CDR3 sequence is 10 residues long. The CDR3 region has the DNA TGTGCCTGGGAGAACTATGGCTACACCTTC. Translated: CAWENYGYTF.

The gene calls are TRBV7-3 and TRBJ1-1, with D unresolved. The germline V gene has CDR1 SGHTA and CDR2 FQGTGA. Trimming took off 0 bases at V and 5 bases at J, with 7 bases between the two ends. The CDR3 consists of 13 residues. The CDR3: CASSLTPATEAFF. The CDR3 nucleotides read TGTGCCAGCAGCTTAACGCCAGCGACTGAAGCTTTCTTT.

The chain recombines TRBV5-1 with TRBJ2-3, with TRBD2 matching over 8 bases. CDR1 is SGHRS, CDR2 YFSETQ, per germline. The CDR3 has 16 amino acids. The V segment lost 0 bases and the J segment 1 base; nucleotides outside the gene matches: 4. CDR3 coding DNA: TGCGCCAGCAGCTTGGAAGGGCGGGGGGGCACAGATACGCAGTATTTT. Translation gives CASSLEGRGGTDTQYF.

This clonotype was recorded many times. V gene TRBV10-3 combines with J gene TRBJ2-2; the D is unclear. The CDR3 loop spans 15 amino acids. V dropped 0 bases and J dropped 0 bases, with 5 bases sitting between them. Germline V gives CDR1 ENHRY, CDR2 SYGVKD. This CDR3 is CAISESGSNTGELFF. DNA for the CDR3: TGTGCCATCAGTGAGTCGGGGTCGAACACCGGGGAGCTGTTTTTT.

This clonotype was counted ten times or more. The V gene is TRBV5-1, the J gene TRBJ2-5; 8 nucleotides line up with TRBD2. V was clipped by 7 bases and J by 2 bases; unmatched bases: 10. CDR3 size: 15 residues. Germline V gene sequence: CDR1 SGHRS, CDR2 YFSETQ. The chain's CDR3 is CASATERGPQETQYF. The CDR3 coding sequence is TGCGCCAGCGCGACTGAGCGGGGGCCTCAAGAGACCCAGTACTTC.

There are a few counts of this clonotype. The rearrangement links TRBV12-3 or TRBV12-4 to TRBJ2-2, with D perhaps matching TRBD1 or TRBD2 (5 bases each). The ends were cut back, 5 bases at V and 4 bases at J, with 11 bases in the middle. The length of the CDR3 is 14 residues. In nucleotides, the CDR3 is TGTGCCAGCAGTAGGGGACCGACCACCGGGGAGCTGTTTTTT. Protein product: CASSRGPTTGELFF.

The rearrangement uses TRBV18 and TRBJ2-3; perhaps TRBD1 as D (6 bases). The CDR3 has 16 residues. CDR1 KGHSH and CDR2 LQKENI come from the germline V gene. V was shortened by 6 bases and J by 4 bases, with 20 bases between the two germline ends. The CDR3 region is CASSPPYRVVSDTQYF. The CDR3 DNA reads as TGTGCCAGCTCCCCGCCTTACAGGGTGGTGTCAGATACGCAGTATTTT.

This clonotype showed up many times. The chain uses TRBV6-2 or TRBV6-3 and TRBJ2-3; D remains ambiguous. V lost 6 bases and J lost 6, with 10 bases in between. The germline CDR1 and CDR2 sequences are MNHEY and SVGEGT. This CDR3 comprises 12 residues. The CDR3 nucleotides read TGTGCCAGCAGCCATGGAAGGGATACGCAGTATTTT. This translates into CASSHGRDTQYF.

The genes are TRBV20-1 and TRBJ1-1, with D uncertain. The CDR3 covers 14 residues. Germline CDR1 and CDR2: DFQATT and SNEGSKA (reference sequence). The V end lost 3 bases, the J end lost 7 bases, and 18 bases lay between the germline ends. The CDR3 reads CSASHREKGFEAFF. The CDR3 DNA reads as TGCAGTGCTAGCCATAGGGAAAAGGGATTTGAAGCTTTCTTT.

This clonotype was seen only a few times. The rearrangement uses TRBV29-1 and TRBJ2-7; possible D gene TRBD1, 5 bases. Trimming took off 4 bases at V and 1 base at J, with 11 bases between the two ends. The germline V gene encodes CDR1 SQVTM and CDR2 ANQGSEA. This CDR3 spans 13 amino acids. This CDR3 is CSVAVGASYEQYF. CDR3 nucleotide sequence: TGCAGCGTTGCGGTAGGGGCGTCCTACGAGCAGTACTTC.

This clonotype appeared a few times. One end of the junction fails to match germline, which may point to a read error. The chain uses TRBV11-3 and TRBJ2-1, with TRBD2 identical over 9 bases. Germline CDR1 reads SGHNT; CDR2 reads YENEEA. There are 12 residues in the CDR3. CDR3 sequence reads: CASSLDTGLASF. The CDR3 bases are TGTGCCAGCAGCTTAGACACCGGACTAGCGTCCTTC.

The CDR3 sequence is CSASIEKAFF. As DNA, the CDR3 is TGCAGTGCTAGTATTGAGAAAGCTTTCTTT. The J gene is TRBJ1-1, the V gene TRBV20-1; D is uncertain. This CDR3 has 10 amino acids. The germline V and J ends were trimmed by 3 bases and 9 bases, with 8 bases remaining between them. Germline V lookup: CDR1 DFQATT, CDR2 SNEGSKA (reference sequence).